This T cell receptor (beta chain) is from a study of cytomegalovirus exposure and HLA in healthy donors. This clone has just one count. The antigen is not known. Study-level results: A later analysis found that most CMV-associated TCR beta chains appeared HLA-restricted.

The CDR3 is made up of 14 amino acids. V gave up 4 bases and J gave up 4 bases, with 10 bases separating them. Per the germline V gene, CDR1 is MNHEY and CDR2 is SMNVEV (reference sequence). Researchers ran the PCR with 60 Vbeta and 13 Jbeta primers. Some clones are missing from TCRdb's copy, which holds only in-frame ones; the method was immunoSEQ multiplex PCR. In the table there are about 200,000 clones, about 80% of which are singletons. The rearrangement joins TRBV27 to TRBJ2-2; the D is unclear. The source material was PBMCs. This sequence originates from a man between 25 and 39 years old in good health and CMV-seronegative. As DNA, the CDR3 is TGTGCCAGCAGTTACGGCCAGGCCACCGGGGAGCTGTTTTTT. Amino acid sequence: CASSYGQATGELFF.